This T cell receptor (beta chain) is from a study of T cell clonotyping in hematopoietic cell transplantation. The germline gives CDR1 MNHEY, CDR2 SVGAGI. The CDR3 has 14 amino acids. The J segment lost 0 bases and the V segment lost 7 bases, leaving 6 bases of the junction unmatched. As concerns this clone: What it binds is unknown.

Overall study findings and caveats: CD4 and CD8 repertoire contributions could not be separated without sorting. At the given depth, recipient repertoires were over 95% de novo clonotypes. After transplant, recipient diversity fell while pathologically expanded clonotypes grew through day 180.

Data came from immunoSEQ multiplex PCR; TCRdb stores just in-frame clones and leaves some out. This sample has roughly 44,000 clones, with around 95% found just once. This clonotype originated in a man younger than 40 in good health. Some clones in this sample may be carry-over from other donors' samples. This chain uses TRBV6-5 with TRBJ2-7; TRBD2 aligns across 7 bases. Sequencing was done on a sample of peripheral blood mononuclear cells. The CDR3 here is CASMPAGPSYEQYF. DNA for the CDR3: TGTGCCAGCATGCCAGCGGGACCCTCCTACGAGCAGTACTTC.